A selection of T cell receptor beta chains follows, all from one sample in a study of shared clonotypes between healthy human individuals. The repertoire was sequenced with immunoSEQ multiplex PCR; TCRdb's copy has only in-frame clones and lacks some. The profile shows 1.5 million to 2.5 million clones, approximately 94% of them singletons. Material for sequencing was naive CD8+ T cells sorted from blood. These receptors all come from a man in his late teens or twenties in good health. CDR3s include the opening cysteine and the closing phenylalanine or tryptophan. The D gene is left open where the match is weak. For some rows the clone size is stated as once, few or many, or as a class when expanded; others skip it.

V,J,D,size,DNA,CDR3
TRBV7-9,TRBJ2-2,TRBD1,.,TGTGCCAGCAGCCTCCCGGGACAGGGGGCGATCGGGGAGCTGTTTTTT,CASSLPGQGAIGELFF
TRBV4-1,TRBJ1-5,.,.,TGCGCCAGCAGCCAAGAAGACAGGCAGGGCATTCAGCCCCAGCATTTT,CASSQEDRQGIQPQHF
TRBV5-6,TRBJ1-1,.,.,TGTGCCAGCAGCTTATCGGGGACTGAAGCTTTCTTT,CASSLSGTEAFF
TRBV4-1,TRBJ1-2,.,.,TGCGCCAGCAGCCAAGTCGGGGAGGGGACAAACTATGGCTACACCTTC,CASSQVGEGTNYGYTF
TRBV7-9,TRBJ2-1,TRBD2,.,TGTGCCAGCAGCTCCCTAGACGGAGTAGCGGGAGCCCTCTACAATGAGCAGTTCTTC,CASSSLDGVAGALYNEQFF
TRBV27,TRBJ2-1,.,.,TGTGCCAGCAGCCTTTCTCGAGACAATGAGCAGTTCTTC,CASSLSRDNEQFF
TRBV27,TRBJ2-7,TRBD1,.,TGTGCCAGCAGTCCGTGGGGACAGGACCAGTACTTC,CASSPWGQDQYF
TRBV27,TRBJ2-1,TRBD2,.,TGTGCCAGCAGTCCCCTAGCGGGAGTGGGTAATGAGCAGTTCTTC,CASSPLAGVGNEQFF
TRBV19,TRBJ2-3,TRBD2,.,TGTGCCAGTAGTATAGTAGCGGGGGATGTCCCAGATACGCAGTATTTT,CASSIVAGDVPDTQYF
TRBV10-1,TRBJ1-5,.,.,TGCGCCAGAATGTCAGGGGACAATCAGCCCCAGCATTTT,CARMSGDNQPQHF
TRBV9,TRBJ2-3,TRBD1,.,TGTGCCAGCAGCGCCACCGGGACAGATCTAGATACGCAGTATTTT,CASSATGTDLDTQYF
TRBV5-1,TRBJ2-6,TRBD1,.,TGCGCCAGCAGCTTGGATGGGACAGGGCTGACTGGGGCCAACGTCCTGACTTTC,CASSLDGTGLTGANVLTF
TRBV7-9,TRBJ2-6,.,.,TGTGCAAGCGACAGGACTGGGGCCAACGTCCTGACTTTC,CASDRTGANVLTF
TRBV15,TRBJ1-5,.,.,TGTGCCACAGGAGAAGCGATGGGCAATCAGCCCCAGCATTTT,CATGEAMGNQPQHF
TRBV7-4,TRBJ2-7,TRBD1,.,TGTGCCAGCAGCCGGACAGGGGAACTCAACTACGAGCAGTACTTC,CASSRTGELNYEQYF
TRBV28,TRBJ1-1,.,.,TGTGCCAGCAGTTCCCCGGGTCTCACTGAAGCTTTCTTT,CASSSPGLTEAFF
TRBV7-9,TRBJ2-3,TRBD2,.,TGTGCCAGCAGCTCCGGCGGGGGAGATACGCAGTATTTT,CASSSGGGDTQYF
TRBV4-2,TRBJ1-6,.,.,TGTGCCAGCAGCCAACTGATTTATTTTGAGGACAGCACAAATTCACCCCTCCACTTT,CASSQLIYFEDSTNSPLHF
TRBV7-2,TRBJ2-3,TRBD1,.,TGTGCCAGCAGCTTAGCCAACAGGGGTTATCACACAGATACGCAGTATTTT,CASSLANRGYHTDTQYF
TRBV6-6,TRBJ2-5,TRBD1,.,TGTGCCAGCAGTTTCGGGACAGCCCAAGAGACCCAGTACTTC,CASSFGTAQETQYF
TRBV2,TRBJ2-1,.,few,TGTGCCAGCAGTTTTTTCGAGGAGTTCTTC,CASSFFEEFF
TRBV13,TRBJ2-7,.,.,TGTGCCAGCAGTACAGGGTCCACCTACGAGCAGTACTTC,CASSTGSTYEQYF
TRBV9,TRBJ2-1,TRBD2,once,TGTGCCAGCAGCGTATCCCGCCGGACTAGCGGGAGAAATGAGCAGTTCTTC,CASSVSRRTSGRNEQFF
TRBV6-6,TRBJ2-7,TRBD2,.,TGTGCCAGCAGTTACCCAACTAGCGGGAGGTACGAGCAGTACTTC,CASSYPTSGRYEQYF
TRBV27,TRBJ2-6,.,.,TGTGCCAGCAGTCCGACAGGTGGGGCCAACGTCCTGACTTTC,CASSPTGGANVLTF
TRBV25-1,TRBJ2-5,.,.,TGTGCCAGCACCCGAACTGAAGGGGAGACCCAGTACTTC,CASTRTEGETQYF
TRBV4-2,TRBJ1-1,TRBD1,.,TGTGCCAGCAGCCAAGACCCCTTGGGACAGGGCACTGAAGCTTTCTTT,CASSQDPLGQGTEAFF
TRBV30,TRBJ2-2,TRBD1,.,TGTGCCTGGAGTGTCTTCGAGACAGGGGCGGGGAGAGGGGAGCTGTTTTTT,CAWSVFETGAGRGELFF
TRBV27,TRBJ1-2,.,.,TGTGCCAGCAGTTTTCAGGGGAGGAACTATGGCTACACCTTC,CASSFQGRNYGYTF
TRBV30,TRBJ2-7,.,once,TGTGCCTGGAGTCCAGGACAGCTCCACGAGCAGTACTTC,CAWSPGQLHEQYF
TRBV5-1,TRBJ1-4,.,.,TGCGCCAGCAGCTTGGATCAGGGGATGGCAACTAATGAAAAACTGTTTTTT,CASSLDQGMATNEKLFF
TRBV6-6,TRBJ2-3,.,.,TGTGCCAGCAGACCCCCAGGGGCTTTAACCACAGATACGCAGTATTTT,CASRPPGALTTDTQYF
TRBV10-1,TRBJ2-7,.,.,TGCGCCAGCAGTGAGTCCCCATTAGACCGCTCGGATGAGCAGTACTTC,CASSESPLDRSDEQYF
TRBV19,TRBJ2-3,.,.,TGTGCCAGTAGTATAGTCGCCGCAGCAGATACGCAGTATTTT,CASSIVAAADTQYF
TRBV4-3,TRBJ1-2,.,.,TGCGCCAGCAGCCAAGTTCAAGGGGATTCTGGCTACACCTTC,CASSQVQGDSGYTF
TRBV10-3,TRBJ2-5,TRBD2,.,TGTGCCACCGAAGGACTAGCGGACAACCAAGAGACCCAGTACTTC,CATEGLADNQETQYF
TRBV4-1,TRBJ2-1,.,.,TGCGCCAGCAGCCGCCGCCTTACTGTCGACAATGAGCAGTTCTTC,CASSRRLTVDNEQFF
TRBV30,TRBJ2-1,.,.,TGTGCCGGGGAGGGGGCCGCCAGCTCCTACAATGAGCAGTTCTTC,CAGEGAASSYNEQFF
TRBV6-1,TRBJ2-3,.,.,TGTGCCAGCACGGGACGCGGCCGGTACACAGATACGCAGTATTTT,CASTGRGRYTDTQYF
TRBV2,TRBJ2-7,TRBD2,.,TGTGCCAGCAGTGAAGGGCTAGCGGCAACCTACGAGCAGTACTTC,CASSEGLAATYEQYF
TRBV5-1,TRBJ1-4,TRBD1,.,TGCGCCAGCAGGGGGACAGGCAAGACGCTCACTAATGAAAAACTGTTTTTT,CASRGTGKTLTNEKLFF
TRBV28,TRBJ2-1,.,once,TGTGCCAGCAGTTCGACATCGGACTTCCTTTACAATGAGCAGTTCTTC,CASSSTSDFLYNEQFF
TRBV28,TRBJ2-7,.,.,TGTGCCAGCAGTTTCCTCAGGGAGATCAACGAGCAGTACTTC,CASSFLREINEQYF
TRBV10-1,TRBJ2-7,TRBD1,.,TGCGCCAGCAGTGGGACAGGGGGCACCTACGAGCAGTACTTC,CASSGTGGTYEQYF
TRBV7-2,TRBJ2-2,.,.,TGTGCCAGCAGCTTCTTGGCGTCCCCTCCCGGGGAGCTGTTTTTT,CASSFLASPPGELFF
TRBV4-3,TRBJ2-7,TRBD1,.,TGCGCCAGCAGCCAAGATAGGGGACAGGGGCCCTACGAGCAGTACTTC,CASSQDRGQGPYEQYF
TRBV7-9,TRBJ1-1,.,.,TGTGCCAGCAGCTTAGCCCGGAAAGGTACTGAAGCTTTCTTT,CASSLARKGTEAFF
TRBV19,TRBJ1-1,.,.,TGTGCCAGTAGTCTAAGACCACTGAACACTGAAGCTTTCTTT,CASSLRPLNTEAFF
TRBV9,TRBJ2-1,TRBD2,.,TGTGCCAGCAGCGTAGCCGACCTAGCGGGGGACTACAATGAGCAGTTCTTC,CASSVADLAGDYNEQFF
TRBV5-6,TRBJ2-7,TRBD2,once,TGTGCCAGCAGCTTGATGCGGGGGGACTACGAGCAGTACTTC,CASSLMRGDYEQYF
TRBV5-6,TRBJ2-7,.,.,TGTGCCAGCAGCTTGGGCGGCTCCTCCTACGAGCAGTACTTC,CASSLGGSSYEQYF
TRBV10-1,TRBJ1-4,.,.,TGCGCCAGCAGTGACGGTGGAACTAATGAAAAACTGTTTTTT,CASSDGGTNEKLFF